This T cell receptor (beta chain) was obtained from a study of Tregs in tolerant kidney transplant recipients. Points from the study as a whole: The small number of patients limits these findings pending further validation. This study did not directly address biological reproducibility. Tolerant patients' donor-specific Tregs expanded beyond overall Tregs, suggesting antigen-driven growth.

As regards this clone: Its cognate antigen is unknown.

This CDR3 has 14 residues. Trimming shortened V by 5 bases and J by 0 bases, and 7 bases separated the two germline ends. Germline V gene sequence: CDR1 SNHLY, CDR2 FYNNEI. The table came from immunoSEQ multiplex PCR; TCRdb's copy has only in-frame clones and leaves some out. The sample shows around 75,000 clones, 85% to 90% of them seen only once. Sequencing was performed on CD4+ T cells from blood, taken before the transplant. The receptor was derived from a human donor who received a combined kidney and bone marrow transplant. The rearrangement joins TRBV2 to TRBJ1-4; D is ambiguous. Here the CDR3 DNA reads TGTGCCAGCAGTTACACCGCAACTAATGAAAAACTGTTTTTT. It specifies CASSYTATNEKLFF.